A single sample is the source of the 2 T cell receptor beta chains below, sequenced in a study of blood T cell repertoires in COVID-19. Sequenced by immunoSEQ multiplex PCR; TCRdb stores in-frame clones only, minus some. Here the sample spans under 250,000 clones, about 80% being singletons. The sample was peripheral blood. These receptors originate from a man older than 75 with acute or convalescent COVID-19.

The chain joins TRBV18 to TRBJ1-6, with 10 bases matching TRBD1. The CDR3 has 18 residues. The junction had 4 bases not matched to a gene; V was cut back by 2 bases and J by 0 bases. Germline values: CDR1 KGHSH, CDR2 LQKENI. The chain's CDR3 is CASSPGGQGSSYNSPLHF. The CDR3 DNA sequence: TGTGCCAGCTCACCAGGGGGACAGGGGAGCTCCTATAATTCACCCCTCCACTTT. Variable domain in full (rest from reference TRBV18 and TRBJ1-6): NAGVMQNPRHLVRRRGQEARLRCSPMKGHSHVYWYRQLPEEGLKFMVYLQKENIIDESGMPKERFSAEFPKEGPSILRIQQVVRGDSAAYFCASSPGGQGSSYNSPLHFGNGTRLTVT.

This sequence joins TRBV10-3 and TRBJ1-3; no clear D gene. Trimming pared 4 bases from V and 2 bases from J, leaving 9 bases between. Germline lookup yields CDR1 ENHRY and CDR2 SYGVKD. The CDR3 sequence is 14 residues long. CDR3 protein: CAISGDTPGNTIYF. The CDR3, as DNA: TGTGCCATCAGTGGTGACACGCCTGGAAACACCATATATTTT.